This paragraph covers one TCR beta chain sequence. Its antigen is not identified. The source of the sample is a study of blood T cells in healthy people across ages. General observations from the study: Higher naive T cell percentage went strongly together with higher TCR beta diversity.

A second PCR, run for about 6 to 11 cycles, used a sample-barcoded 5' primer plus a J-beta primer mix. Carrying 12 random nucleotides, a template-switch adaptor labeled each individual cDNA molecule. TCRdb processed the 5' RACE reads anew with MiXCR; each CDR3 protein has one entry. The sample carries roughly 2 million distinct CDR3 sequences, 49% recorded once. The study drew donors from healthy Caucasian individuals in Russia aged about 6 to 100. The CDR3 has 13 residues. The germline CDR1 and CDR2 sequences are MNHEY and SVGAGI. V was pared by 6 bases and J by 3 bases, with 4 bases of the junction left unmatched.

The source is a woman aged 40 to 50 in good health. The V and J genes are TRBV6-5 and TRBJ2-5; TRBD1 matches at 7 bases. The sequencing input was blood. CDR3 sequence (DNA): TGTGCCAGCAGGTCGGGACAGAAAGAGACCCAGTACTTC. This sequence encodes CASRSGQKETQYF.